This TCR beta chain comes out of a study of cytomegalovirus exposure and HLA in healthy donors. The overall study: An analysis done earlier identified about 120 million unique TCR beta sequences from 200 million or so T cells.

Per germline, CDR1 MNHEY and CDR2 SVGAGI. J was trimmed by 10 bases and V by 5 bases; bases with no gene match: 6. This CDR3 is built from 13 residues. PCR employed 60 Vbeta and 13 Jbeta primers. Measured with immunoSEQ multiplex PCR; TCRdb has only the in-frame clones, and not every one. The profile shows more than 100,000 clones, about 9.2% of them singletons. The rearrangement uses TRBV6-5 and TRBJ2-1; 9 bases match TRBD1. The sample comprised PBMCs. This sequence was found in a woman in her thirties or forties in good health and CMV-seropositive. The CDR3, as DNA: TGTGCCAGCAGTCGGGACAGGGTAGGAGAGCAGTTCTTC. Protein: CASSRDRVGEQFF.